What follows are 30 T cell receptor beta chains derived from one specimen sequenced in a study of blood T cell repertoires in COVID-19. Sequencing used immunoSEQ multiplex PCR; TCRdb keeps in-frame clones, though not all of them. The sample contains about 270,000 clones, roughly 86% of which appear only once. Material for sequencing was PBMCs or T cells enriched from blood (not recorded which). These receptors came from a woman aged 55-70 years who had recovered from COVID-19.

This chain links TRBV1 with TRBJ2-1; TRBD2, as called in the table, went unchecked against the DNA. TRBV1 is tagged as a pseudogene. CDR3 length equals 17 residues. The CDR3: CTSSQESAGESYNEQFF. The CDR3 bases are TGCACCAGCAGCCAAGAGTCAGCGGGAGAGTCCTACAATGAGCAGTTCTTC.

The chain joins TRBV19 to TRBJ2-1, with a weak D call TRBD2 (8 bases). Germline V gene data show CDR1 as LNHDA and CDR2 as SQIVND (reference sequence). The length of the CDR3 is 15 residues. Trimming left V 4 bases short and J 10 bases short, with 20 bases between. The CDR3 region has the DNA TGTGCCAGTAGTAGTACTAGCGGCCCAGGGGGAGAGCAGTTCTTC. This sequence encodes CASSSTSGPGGEQFF. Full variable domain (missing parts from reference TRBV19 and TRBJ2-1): DGGITQSPKYLFRKEGQNVTLSCEQNLNHDAMYWYRQDPGQGLRLIYYSQIVNDFQKGDIAEGYSVSREKKESFPLTVTSAQKNPTAFYLCASSSTSGPGGEQFFGPGTRLTVL.

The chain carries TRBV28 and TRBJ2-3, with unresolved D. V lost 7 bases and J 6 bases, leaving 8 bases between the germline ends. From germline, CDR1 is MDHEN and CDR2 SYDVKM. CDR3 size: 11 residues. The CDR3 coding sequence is TGTGCCAGCACATCGAGGGATACGCAGTATTTT. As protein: CASTSRDTQYF.

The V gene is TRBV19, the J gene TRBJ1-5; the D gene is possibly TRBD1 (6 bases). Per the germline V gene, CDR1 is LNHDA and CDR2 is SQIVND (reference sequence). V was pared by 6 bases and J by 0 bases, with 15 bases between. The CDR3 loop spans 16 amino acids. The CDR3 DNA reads TGTGCCAGTAGCTCACAGGGCCCTAATAGCAATCAGCCCCAGCATTTT. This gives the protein CASSSQGPNSNQPQHF.

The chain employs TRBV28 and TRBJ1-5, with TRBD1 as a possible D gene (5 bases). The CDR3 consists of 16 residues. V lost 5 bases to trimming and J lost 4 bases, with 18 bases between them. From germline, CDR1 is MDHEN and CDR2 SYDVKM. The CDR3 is CASSQIGGTLNQPQHF. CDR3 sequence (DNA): TGTGCCAGCAGTCAGATTGGCGGGACCCTTAATCAGCCCCAGCATTTT.

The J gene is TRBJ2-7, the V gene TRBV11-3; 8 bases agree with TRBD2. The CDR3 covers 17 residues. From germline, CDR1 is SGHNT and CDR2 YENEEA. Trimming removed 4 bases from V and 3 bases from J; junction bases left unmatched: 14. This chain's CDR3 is CASSSNPTSGNHYEQYF. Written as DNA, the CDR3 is TGTGCCAGCAGCTCCAACCCTACTAGCGGTAACCACTACGAGCAGTACTTC.

CDR3 protein: CASSPADRAPYGYTF. CDR3 nucleotides: TGTGCCAGCTCACCCGCGGACAGGGCCCCCTATGGCTACACCTTC. V is TRBV18 and J is TRBJ1-2; 8 nucleotides line up with TRBD1. CDR1 and CDR2 from the germline V gene are KGHSH and LQKENI. V was pared by 3 bases and J by 4 bases, with 7 bases of the junction left unmatched. The CDR3 runs 15 residues. Full variable domain (missing parts from reference TRBV18 and TRBJ1-2): NAGVMQNPRHLVRRRGQEARLRCSPMKGHSHVYWYRQLPEEGLKFMVYLQKENIIDESGMPKERFSAEFPKEGPSILRIQQVVRGDSAAYFCASSPADRAPYGYTFGSGTRLTVV.

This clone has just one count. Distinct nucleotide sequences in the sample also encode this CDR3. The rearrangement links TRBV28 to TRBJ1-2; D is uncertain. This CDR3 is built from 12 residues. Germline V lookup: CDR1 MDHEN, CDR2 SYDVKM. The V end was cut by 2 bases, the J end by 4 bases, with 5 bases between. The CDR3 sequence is CASSLSGYGYTF. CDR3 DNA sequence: TGTGCCAGCAGTTTAAGCGGCTATGGCTACACCTTC.

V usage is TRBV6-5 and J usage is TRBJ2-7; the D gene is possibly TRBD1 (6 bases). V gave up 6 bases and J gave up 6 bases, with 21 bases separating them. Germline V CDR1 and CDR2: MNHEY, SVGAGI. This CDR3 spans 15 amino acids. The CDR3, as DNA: TGTGCCAGCAGCCTAAGCTGGGACACCGCCGCCGAGCAGTACTTC. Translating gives CASSLSWDTAAEQYF.

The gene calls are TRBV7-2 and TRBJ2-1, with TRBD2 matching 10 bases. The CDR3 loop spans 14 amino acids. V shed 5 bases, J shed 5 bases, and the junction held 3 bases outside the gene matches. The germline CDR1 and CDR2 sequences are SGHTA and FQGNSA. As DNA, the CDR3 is TGTGCCAGCAGCGCAACTAGCGGGGACAATGAGCAGTTCTTC. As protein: CASSATSGDNEQFF. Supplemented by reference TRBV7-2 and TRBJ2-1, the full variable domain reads GAGVSQSPSNKVTEKGKDVELRCDPISGHTALYWYRQSLGQGLEFLIYFQGNSAPDKSGLPSDRFSAERTGGSVSTLTIQRTQQEDSAVYLCASSATSGDNEQFFGPGTRLTVL.

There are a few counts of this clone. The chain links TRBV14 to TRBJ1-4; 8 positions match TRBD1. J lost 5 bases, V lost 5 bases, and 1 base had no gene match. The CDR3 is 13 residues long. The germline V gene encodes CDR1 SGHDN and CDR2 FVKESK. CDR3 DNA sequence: TGTGCCAGCAGCAGGACAGGGAATGAAAAACTGTTTTTT. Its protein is CASSRTGNEKLFF.

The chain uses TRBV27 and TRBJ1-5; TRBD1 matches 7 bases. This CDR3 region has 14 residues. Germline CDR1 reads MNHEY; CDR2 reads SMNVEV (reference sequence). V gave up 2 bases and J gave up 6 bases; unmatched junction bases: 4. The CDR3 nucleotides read TGTGCCAGCAGTTTAACTAGACAGGGTCAGCCCCAGCATTTT. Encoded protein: CASSLTRQGQPQHF.

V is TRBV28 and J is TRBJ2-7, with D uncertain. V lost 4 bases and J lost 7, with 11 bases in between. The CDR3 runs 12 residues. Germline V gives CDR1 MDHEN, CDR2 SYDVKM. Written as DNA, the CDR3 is TGTGCCAGCAGTTCCCCCGGTTGGGAGCAGTACTTC. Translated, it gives CASSSPGWEQYF.

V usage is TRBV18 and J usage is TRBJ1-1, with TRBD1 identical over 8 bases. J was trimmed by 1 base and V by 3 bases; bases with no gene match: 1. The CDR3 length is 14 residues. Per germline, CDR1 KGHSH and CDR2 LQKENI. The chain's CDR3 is CASSPTGANTEAFF. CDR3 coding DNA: TGTGCCAGCTCACCGACAGGGGCGAACACTGAAGCTTTCTTT.

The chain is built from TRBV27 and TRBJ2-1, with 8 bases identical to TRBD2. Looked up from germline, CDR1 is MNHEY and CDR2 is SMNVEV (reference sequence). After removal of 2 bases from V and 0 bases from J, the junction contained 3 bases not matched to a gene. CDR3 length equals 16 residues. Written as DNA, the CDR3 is TGTGCCAGCAGTTTAGGCGGGGGGAGCTCCTACAATGAGCAGTTCTTC. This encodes CASSLGGGSSYNEQFF.

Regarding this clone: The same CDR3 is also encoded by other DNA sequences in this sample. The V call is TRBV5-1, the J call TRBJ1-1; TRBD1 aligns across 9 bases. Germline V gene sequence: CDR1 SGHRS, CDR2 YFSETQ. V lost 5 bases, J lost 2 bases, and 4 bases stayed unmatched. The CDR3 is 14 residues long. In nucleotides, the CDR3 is TGCGCCAGCAGTCTGGACAGGGGCAACACTGAAGCTTTCTTT. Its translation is CASSLDRGNTEAFF.

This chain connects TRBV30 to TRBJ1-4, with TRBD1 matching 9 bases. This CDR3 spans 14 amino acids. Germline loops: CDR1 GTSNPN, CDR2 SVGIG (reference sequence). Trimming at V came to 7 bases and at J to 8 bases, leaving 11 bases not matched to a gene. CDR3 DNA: TGTGCCTACGTCTCGGGACAGGGTCGAGAAAAACTGTTTTTT. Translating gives CAYVSGQGREKLFF.

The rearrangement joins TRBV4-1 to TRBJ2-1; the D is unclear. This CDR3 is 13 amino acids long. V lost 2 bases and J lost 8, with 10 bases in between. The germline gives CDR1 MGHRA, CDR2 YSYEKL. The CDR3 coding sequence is TGCGCCAGCAGCCAACCCTACGAGGATGAGCAGTTCTTC. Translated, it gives CASSQPYEDEQFF.

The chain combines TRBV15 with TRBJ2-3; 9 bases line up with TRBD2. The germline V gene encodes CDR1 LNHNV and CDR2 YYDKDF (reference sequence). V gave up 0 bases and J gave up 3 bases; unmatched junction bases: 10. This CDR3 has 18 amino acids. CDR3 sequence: CATSRDRRSGGPTDTQYF. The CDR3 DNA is TGTGCCACCAGCAGAGATCGTCGTAGCGGGGGTCCTACAGATACGCAGTATTTT.

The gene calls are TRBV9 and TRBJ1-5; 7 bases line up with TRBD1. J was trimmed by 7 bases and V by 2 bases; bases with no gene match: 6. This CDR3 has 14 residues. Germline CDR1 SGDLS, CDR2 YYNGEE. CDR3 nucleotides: TGTGCCAGCAGCGTGAACGACAGGGCCCAGCCCCAGCATTTT. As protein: CASSVNDRAQPQHF.

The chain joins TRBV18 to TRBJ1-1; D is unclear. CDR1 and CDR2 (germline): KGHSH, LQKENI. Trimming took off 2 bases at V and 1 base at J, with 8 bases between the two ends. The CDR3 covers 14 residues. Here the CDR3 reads CASSPTAGNTEAFF. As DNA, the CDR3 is TGTGCCAGCTCACCAACAGCAGGGAACACTGAAGCTTTCTTT. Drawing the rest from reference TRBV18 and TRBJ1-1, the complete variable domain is NAGVMQNPRHLVRRRGQEARLRCSPMKGHSHVYWYRQLPEEGLKFMVYLQKENIIDESGMPKERFSAEFPKEGPSILRIQQVVRGDSAAYFCASSPTAGNTEAFFGQGTRLTVV.

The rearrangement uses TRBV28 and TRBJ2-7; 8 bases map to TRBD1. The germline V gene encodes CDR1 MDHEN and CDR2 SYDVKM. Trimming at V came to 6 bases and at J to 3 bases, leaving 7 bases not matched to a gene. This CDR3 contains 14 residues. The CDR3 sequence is CASSFTGQGYEQYF. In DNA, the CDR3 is TGTGCCAGCAGCTTCACAGGACAGGGCTACGAGCAGTACTTC.

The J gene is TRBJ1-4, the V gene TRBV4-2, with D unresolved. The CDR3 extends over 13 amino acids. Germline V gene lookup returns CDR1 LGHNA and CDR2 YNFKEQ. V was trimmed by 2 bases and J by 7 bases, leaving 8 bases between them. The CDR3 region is CASSQPGGEKLFF. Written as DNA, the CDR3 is TGTGCCAGCAGCCAACCCGGCGGTGAAAAACTGTTTTTT.

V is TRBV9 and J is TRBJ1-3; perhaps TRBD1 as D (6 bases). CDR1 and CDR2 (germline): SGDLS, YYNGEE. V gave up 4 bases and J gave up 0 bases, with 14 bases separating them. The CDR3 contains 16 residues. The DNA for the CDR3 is TGTGCCAGCAGCCTCAGGGGACGGCCCTCTGGAAACACCATATATTTT. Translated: CASSLRGRPSGNTIYF.

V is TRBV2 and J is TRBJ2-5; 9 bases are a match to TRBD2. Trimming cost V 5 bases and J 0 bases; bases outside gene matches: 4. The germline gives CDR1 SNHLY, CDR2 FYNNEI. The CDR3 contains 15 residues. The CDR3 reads CASSPGLAHQETQYF. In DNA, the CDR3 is TGTGCCAGCAGTCCGGGACTAGCACACCAAGAGACCCAGTACTTC.

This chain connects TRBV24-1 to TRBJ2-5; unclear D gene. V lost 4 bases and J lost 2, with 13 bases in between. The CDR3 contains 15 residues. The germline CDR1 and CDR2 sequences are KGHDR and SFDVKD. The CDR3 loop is CATSDLTENQETQYF. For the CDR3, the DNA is TGTGCCACCAGTGACCTTACAGAAAATCAAGAGACCCAGTACTTC.

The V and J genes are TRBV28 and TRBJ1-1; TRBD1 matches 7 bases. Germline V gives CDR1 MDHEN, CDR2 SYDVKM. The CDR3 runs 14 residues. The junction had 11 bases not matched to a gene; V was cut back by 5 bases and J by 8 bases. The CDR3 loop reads CASSPPLQTGEAFF. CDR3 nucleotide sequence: TGTGCCAGCAGTCCCCCCCTTCAGACAGGGGAAGCTTTCTTT.

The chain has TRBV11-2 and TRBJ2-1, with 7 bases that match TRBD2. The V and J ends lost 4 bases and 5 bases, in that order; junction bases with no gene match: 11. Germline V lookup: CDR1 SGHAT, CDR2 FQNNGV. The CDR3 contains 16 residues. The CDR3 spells CASSSYPSGDNNEQFF. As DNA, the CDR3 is TGTGCCAGCAGCTCCTACCCTAGCGGAGATAACAATGAGCAGTTCTTC.

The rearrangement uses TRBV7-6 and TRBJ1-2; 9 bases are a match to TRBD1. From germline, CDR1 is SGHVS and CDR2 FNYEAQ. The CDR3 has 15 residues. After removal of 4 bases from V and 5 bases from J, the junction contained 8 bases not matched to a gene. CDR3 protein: CASSWGTGRGYGYTF. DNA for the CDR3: TGTGCCAGCAGCTGGGGGACAGGGAGGGGTTATGGCTACACCTTC.

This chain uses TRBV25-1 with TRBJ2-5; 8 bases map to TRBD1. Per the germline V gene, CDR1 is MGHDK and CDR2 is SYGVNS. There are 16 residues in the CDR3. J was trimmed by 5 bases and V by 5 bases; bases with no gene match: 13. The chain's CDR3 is CASSPTGQGARETQYF. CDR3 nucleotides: TGTGCCAGCAGTCCCACCGGCCAGGGGGCGCGGGAGACCCAGTACTTC.